The sequence of this TCR beta chain was determined in a study of blood T cell repertoires in COVID-19. There are 14 residues in the CDR3. The germline V gene has CDR1 SGDLS and CDR2 YYNGEE. V shed 3 bases, J shed 5 bases, and the junction held 4 bases outside the gene matches. The assay was immunoSEQ multiplex PCR, and TCRdb's table has in-frame clones only and misses some. The sample consists of about 150,000 clones, approximately 86% of them appearing once. The chain uses TRBV9 and TRBJ2-3; TRBD2 matches at 9 bases. The sequence was collected from a woman aged 55-70 years with active or convalescent COVID-19. The sample consisted of peripheral blood. Here the CDR3 reads CASSGGGAVDTQYF. The CDR3 DNA reads as TGTGCCAGCAGCGGCGGGGGGGCCGTAGATACGCAGTATTTT.